This T cell receptor beta chain was captured in a study of early T cells in non-severe SARS-CoV-2 infection. This clonotype is medium-sized (0.01 to 0.1%) by share. Researchers tagged individual cDNA molecules with unique molecular identifiers. TCRdb fed the 5' RACE reads into MiXCR, producing one record per CDR3 protein. The sample carries 25,000 to 30,000 distinct CDR3 sequences, 5.4% recorded once. Germline CDR1 and CDR2: MDHEN and SYDVKM. Trimming removed 8 bases from V and 5 bases from J, with 19 bases in between. The CDR3 consists of 14 residues. The rearrangement joins TRBV28 to TRBJ2-7; D tentatively reads TRBD1 or TRBD2 (5 bases each). Sequenced: whole blood. The TCR comes from an adult who was a healthcare worker with PCR-confirmed SARS-CoV-2 infection or an uninfected control (not recorded which). This CDR3 reads CASGGTGRVNEQYF. CDR3 DNA: TGTGCCAGCGGGGGTACGGGACGGGTCAACGAGCAGTACTTC. Full variable domain (remainder filled in from reference TRBV28 and TRBJ2-7): DVKVTQSSRYLVKRTGEKVFLECVQDMDHENMFWYRQDPGLGLRLIYFSYDVKMKEKGDIPEGYSVSREKKERFSLILESASTNQTSMYLCASGGTGRVNEQYFGPGTRLTVT.